This TCR beta chain was retrieved from a study of blood T cell repertoires in COVID-19. Germline CDR1 reads MDHEN; CDR2 reads SYDVKM. This CDR3 region has 14 residues. V lost 3 bases and J lost 11, with 20 bases in between. Per the authors' pipeline: Researchers report that nucleated cell counts were estimated from reference gene primer amplification. Produced via immunoSEQ multiplex PCR; TCRdb's table is partial and in-frame only. That table is the source of V, J and clone size, and D and trimming were worked out from the DNA. Here the sample spans some 190,000 clones, approximately 85% being singletons.

This sequence originates from a human donor with active or convalescent COVID-19. The donor label of this sample is uncertain. The sequenced material came from peripheral blood. The rearrangement joins TRBV28 to TRBJ2-7, with D perhaps matching TRBD1 (6 bases). The CDR3 DNA is TGTGCCAGCAGTTTCGTGGGGGCCCTCCTCGGGGAGTACTTC. It yields the protein CASSFVGALLGEYF.